This T cell receptor beta chain was captured by sequencing in a study of blood T cells in healthy people across ages. The table lists this clonotype with many counts. Antigen unknown. A J-beta primer mix and a sample-barcoded 5' primer were used in a second PCR of about 7 to 12 cycles. In TCRdb, the 5' RACE reads were re-called with MiXCR into one record per CDR3 protein. The sample lists hundreds of thousands of distinct CDR3 sequences; about a third were seen once. Study conclusions and caveats: Per million T cells, TCR beta diversity dropped about linearly as age rose.

Germline V CDR1 and CDR2: LGHNA, YNFKEQ. The CDR3 is 15 residues long. The trim removed 1 base at V and 3 bases at J, leaving 6 bases unmatched. About 10 milliliters of peripheral blood were drawn from each donor into EDTA-treated tubes. Isolation per sample recovered at least 6.5 million PBMCs. The sequencing sample was made of blood. This receptor was identified in a woman aged 80 or over in good health. The rearrangement joins TRBV4-2 to TRBJ2-7; the match to TRBD2 covers 7 bases. CDR3 region: CASSQGRGGGYEQYF. The CDR3 nucleotides read TGTGCCAGCAGCCAAGGAAGGGGCGGGGGCTACGAGCAGTACTTC.